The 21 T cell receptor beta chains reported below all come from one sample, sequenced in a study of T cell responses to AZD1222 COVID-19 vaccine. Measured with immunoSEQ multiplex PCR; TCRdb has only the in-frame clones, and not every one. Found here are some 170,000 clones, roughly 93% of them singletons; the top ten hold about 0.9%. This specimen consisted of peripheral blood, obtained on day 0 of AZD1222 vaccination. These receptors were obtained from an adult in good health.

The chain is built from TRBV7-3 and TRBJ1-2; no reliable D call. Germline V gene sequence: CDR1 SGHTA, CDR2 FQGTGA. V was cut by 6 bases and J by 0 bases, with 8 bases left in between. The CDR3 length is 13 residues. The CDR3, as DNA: TGTGCCAGCAGGAGAGACCCTAACTATGGCTACACCTTC. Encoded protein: CASRRDPNYGYTF.

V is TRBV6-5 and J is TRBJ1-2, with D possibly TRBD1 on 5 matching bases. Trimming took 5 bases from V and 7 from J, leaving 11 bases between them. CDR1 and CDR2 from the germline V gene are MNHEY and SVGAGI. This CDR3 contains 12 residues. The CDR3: CASSPAGTGYTF. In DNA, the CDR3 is TGTGCCAGCAGTCCGGCAGGGACTGGCTACACCTTC.

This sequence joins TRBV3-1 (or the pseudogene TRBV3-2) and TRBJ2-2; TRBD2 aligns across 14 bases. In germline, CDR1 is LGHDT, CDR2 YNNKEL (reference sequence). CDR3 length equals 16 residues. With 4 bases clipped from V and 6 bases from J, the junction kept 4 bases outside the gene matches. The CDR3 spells CASSRGLAGGSGELFF. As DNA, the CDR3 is TGTGCCAGCAGCCGAGGACTAGCGGGGGGATCCGGGGAGCTGTTTTTT.

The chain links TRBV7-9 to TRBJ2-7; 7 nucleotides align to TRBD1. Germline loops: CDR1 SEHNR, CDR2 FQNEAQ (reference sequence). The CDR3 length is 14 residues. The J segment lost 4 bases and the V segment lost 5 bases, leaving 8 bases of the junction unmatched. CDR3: CASSGKQGSYEQYF. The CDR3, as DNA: TGTGCCAGCAGCGGAAAACAGGGGTCGTACGAGCAGTACTTC. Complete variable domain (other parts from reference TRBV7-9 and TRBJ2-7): DTGVSQNPRHKITKRGQNVTFRCDPISEHNRLYWYRQTLGQGPEFLTYFQNEAQLEKSRLLSDRFSAERPKGSFSTLEIQRTEQGDSAMYLCASSGKQGSYEQYFGPGTRLTVT.

CDR3 region: CASSQRQGRGTGELFF. The CDR3 coding sequence is TGCGCCAGCAGCCAAAGACAGGGGCGAGGCACCGGGGAGCTGTTTTTT. This chain connects TRBV4-3 to TRBJ2-2; 8 nucleotides line up with TRBD1. Germline lookup yields CDR1 LGHNA and CDR2 YSLEER. The V segment lost 2 bases and the J segment 4 bases; nucleotides outside the gene matches: 6. This CDR3 region has 16 residues.

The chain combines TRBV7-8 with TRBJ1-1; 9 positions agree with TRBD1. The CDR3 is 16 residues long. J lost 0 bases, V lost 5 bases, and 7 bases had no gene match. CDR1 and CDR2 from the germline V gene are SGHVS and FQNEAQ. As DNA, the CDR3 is TGTGCCAGCAGCGGACAGGGGCGCACCATGAACACTGAAGCTTTCTTT. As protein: CASSGQGRTMNTEAFF.

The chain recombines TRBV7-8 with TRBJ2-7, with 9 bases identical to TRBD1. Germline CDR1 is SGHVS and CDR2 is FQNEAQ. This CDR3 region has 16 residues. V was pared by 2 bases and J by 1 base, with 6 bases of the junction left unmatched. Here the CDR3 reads CASSLSGTGYSYEQYF. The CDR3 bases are TGTGCCAGCAGCTTATCCGGGACAGGGTATTCCTACGAGCAGTACTTC.

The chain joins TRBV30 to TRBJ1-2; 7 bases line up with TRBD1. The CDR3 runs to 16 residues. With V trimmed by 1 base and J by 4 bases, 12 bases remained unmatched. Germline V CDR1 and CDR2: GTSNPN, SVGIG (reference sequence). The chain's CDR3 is CAWSATSKGQSYGYTF. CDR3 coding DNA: TGTGCCTGGAGTGCCACGTCTAAGGGACAGTCCTATGGCTACACCTTC.

This chain's CDR3 is CASRTTGTEAFF. The CDR3 coding sequence is TGTGCCAGCAGGACAACTGGCACTGAAGCTTTCTTT. This chain uses TRBV2 with TRBJ1-1; D is unresolved. CDR1 and CDR2 (germline): SNHLY, FYNNEI. The CDR3 totals 12 residues. V lost 6 bases and J lost 4, with 9 bases in between.

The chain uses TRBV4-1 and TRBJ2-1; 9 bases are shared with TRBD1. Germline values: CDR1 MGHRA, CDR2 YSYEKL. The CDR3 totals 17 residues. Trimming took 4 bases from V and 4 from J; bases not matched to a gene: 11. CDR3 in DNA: TGCGCCAGCAGCCTATTAATCCGGGGACAGGGATACAATGAGCAGTTCTTC. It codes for CASSLLIRGQGYNEQFF.

CDR3 nucleotide sequence: TGCGCCAGCAGCTTAAGAAGCGCGGGGGCCCCCTACGAGCAGTACTTC. Residues: CASSLRSAGAPYEQYF. The chain carries TRBV5-1 and TRBJ2-7; maybe TRBD2 (7 bases). The CDR3 consists of 16 residues. In germline, CDR1 is SGHRS, CDR2 YFSETQ. V gave up 2 bases and J gave up 2 bases, with 17 bases separating them.

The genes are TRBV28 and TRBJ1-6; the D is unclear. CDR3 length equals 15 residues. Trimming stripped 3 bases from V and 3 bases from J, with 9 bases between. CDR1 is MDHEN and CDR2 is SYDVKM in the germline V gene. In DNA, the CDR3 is TGTGCCAGCAGTTTTGAGGTTTACTATAATTCACCCCTCCACTTT. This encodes CASSFEVYYNSPLHF.

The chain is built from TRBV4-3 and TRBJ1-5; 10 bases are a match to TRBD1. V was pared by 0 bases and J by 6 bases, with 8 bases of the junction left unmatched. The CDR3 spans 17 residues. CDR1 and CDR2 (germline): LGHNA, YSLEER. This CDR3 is CASSQDMGTGAPQPQHF. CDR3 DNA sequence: TGCGCCAGCAGCCAAGATATGGGGACAGGGGCACCTCAGCCCCAGCATTTT.

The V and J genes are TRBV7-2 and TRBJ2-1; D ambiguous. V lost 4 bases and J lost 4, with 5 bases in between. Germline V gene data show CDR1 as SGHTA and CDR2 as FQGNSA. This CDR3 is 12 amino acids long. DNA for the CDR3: TGTGCCAGCAGCTGGGGTTACAATGAGCAGTTCTTC. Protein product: CASSWGYNEQFF.

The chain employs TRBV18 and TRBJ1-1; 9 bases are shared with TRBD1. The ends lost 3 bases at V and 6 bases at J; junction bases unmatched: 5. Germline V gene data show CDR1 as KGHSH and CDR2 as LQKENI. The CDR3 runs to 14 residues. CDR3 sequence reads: CASSPIDRGAEAFF. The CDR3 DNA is TGTGCCAGCTCACCTATAGACAGGGGGGCTGAAGCTTTCTTT.

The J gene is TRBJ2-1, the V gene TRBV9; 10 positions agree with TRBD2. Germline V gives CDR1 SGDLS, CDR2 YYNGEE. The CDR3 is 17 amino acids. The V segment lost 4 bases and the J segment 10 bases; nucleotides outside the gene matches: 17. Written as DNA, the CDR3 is TGTGCCAGCAGCTCCAGTATAACTAGCGGGGTCAATAAAGAGCAGTTCTTC. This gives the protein CASSSSITSGVNKEQFF.

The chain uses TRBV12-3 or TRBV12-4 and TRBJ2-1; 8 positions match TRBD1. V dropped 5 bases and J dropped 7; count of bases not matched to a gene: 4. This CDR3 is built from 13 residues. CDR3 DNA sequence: TGTGCCAGCAGTGGACAGGGCATAAATGAGCAGTTCTTC. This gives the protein CASSGQGINEQFF.

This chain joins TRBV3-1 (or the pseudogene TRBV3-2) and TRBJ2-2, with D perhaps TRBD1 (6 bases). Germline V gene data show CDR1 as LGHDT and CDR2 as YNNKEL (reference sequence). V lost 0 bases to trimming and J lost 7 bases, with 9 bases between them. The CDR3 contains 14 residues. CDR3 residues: CASSQEGAFGELFF. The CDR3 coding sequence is TGTGCCAGCAGCCAAGAGGGGGCATTCGGGGAGCTGTTTTTT.

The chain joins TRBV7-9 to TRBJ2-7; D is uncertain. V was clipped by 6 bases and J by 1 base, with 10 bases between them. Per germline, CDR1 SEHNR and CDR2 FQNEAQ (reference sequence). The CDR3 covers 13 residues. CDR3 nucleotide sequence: TGTGCCAGCAGACAAGGGTCATCCTACGAGCAGTACTTC. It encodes CASRQGSSYEQYF.

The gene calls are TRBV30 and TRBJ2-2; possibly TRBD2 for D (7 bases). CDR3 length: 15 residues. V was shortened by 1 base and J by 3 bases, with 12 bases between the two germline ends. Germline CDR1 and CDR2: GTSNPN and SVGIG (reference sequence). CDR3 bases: TGTGCCTGGAGTGGAGGGGGGGCGTACACCGGGGAGCTGTTTTTT. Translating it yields CAWSGGGAYTGELFF.

CDR3 loop: CASSFQGNYNEQFF. In DNA form, the CDR3 reads TGTGCCAGCAGCTTCCAGGGGAACTACAATGAGCAGTTCTTC. The chain carries TRBV7-9 and TRBJ2-1; a possible D gene is TRBD1 (6 bases). Germline V gives CDR1 SEHNR, CDR2 FQNEAQ (reference sequence). The V and J ends lost 3 bases and 3 bases respectively, with 9 bases between them. The CDR3 runs 14 residues.